Presented here are 19 T cell receptor beta chains from one specimen sequenced in a study of T-cell reconstitution after alpha-beta-depleted transplantation in children. Unique molecular identifiers were incorporated into the prepared TCRbeta library. TCRdb recomputed calls from the PCR reads with MiXCR, one row per CDR3 protein. Of 500,000 to 750,000 distinct CDR3 sequences listed, over 10% were seen once; the top ten hold 2.2%. Sequencing used PBMCs, mostly from graft donor cells, obtained 360 days after TCRalphabeta/CD19-depleted stem cell transplant. The receptors shown here come from a male patient aged 5 to 17 who had a stem cell transplant for acute myeloid leukemia, so the T cells may come from the graft donor.

The CDR3 here is CASSPETGGTDTQYF. For the CDR3, the DNA is TGTGCCAGCTCACCAGAGACAGGGGGGACAGATACGCAGTATTTT. The genes are TRBV18 and TRBJ2-3; the match to TRBD1 covers 9 bases. The CDR3 is made up of 15 amino acids. The ends lost 2 bases at V and 3 bases at J; junction bases unmatched: 3. Germline CDR1 KGHSH, CDR2 LQKENI.

This clonotype has more than one count but fewer than ten. The chain recombines TRBV30 with TRBJ1-2; tentatively, D is TRBD1 (5 bases). Germline values: CDR1 GTSNPN, CDR2 SVGIG (reference sequence). V was pared by 5 bases and J by 4 bases, with 20 bases between. This CDR3 comprises 15 residues. CDR3 nucleotides: TGTGCCTGGGGGATACCGGGGCCTAATTCCTATGGCTACACCTTC. It yields the protein CAWGIPGPNSYGYTF.

The chain uses TRBV11-2 and TRBJ2-2; D is unclear. Trimming stripped 3 bases from V and 6 bases from J, with 23 bases between. Germline loops: CDR1 SGHAT, CDR2 FQNNGV. CDR3 length: 18 residues. CDR3: CASSFLPGLILNPGELFF. The CDR3 DNA reads TGTGCCAGCAGCTTTCTCCCTGGGCTTATTTTAAACCCCGGGGAGCTGTTTTTT. The variable domain in full, with the rest retrieved from reference TRBV11-2 and TRBJ2-2, is EAGVAQSPRYKIIEKRQSVAFWCNPISGHATLYWYQQILGQGPKLLIQFQNNGVVDDSQLPKDRFSAERLKGVDSTLKIQPAKLEDSAVYLCASSFLPGLILNPGELFFGEGSRLTVL.

This clonotype was detected a few times. V is TRBV29-1 and J is TRBJ2-7; 13 bases fit TRBD2. The germline gives CDR1 SQVTM, CDR2 ANQGSEA. The CDR3 runs to 15 residues. J was trimmed by 5 bases and V by 4 bases; bases with no gene match: 8. CDR3 amino acids: CSVAQLAGGPHEQYF. The CDR3 nucleotides are TGCAGCGTTGCCCAACTAGCGGGAGGGCCCCACGAGCAGTACTTC.

This clonotype has more than one count but fewer than ten. Here the CDR3 reads CASRYEGFTEAFF. CDR3 nucleotides: TGTGCCAGCAGGTATGAGGGGTTCACTGAAGCTTTCTTT. The chain carries TRBV12-3 or TRBV12-4 and TRBJ1-1; possibly TRBD1 for D (5 bases). V was cut by 6 bases and J by 4 bases, with 12 bases left in between. This CDR3 spans 13 amino acids.

This clonotype appeared many times. CDR3 residues: CASSLAQFF. The CDR3 nucleotides are TGTGCCAGCAGTTTAGCGCAGTTCTTC. The rearrangement uses TRBV12-3 or TRBV12-4 and TRBJ2-1; D is ambiguous. This CDR3 is built from 9 residues. Trimming shortened V by 0 bases and J by 12 bases, and 0 bases separated the two germline ends.

The chain links TRBV6-2 or TRBV6-3 to TRBJ1-5; tentative D call: TRBD1 (5 bases). Germline V gives CDR1 MNHEY, CDR2 SVGEGT. V was cut by 5 bases and J by 1 base, with 21 bases left in between. The CDR3 runs 18 residues. The CDR3 DNA sequence: TGTGCCAGCAGTCACCCCTCCCGAAGACAGCTGAGCAATCAGCCCCAGCATTTT. The encoded protein is CASSHPSRRQLSNQPQHF.

The chain is built from TRBV28 and TRBJ2-3; 7 nucleotides align to TRBD2. Germline V gene sequence: CDR1 MDHEN, CDR2 SYDVKM. The CDR3 extends over 13 amino acids. With 8 bases clipped from V and 1 base from J, the junction kept 3 bases outside the gene matches. The CDR3 is CASRTSRTDTQYF. The CDR3 coding sequence is TGTGCCAGCCGGACTAGTCGCACAGATACGCAGTATTTT.

This clonotype was detected many times. The chain uses TRBV4-3 and TRBJ2-1; D remains unclear. CDR1 and CDR2 (germline): LGHNA, YSLEER. Trimming removed 0 bases at V and 3 bases at J, with 15 bases between. This CDR3 is built from 17 residues. The DNA of the CDR3 is TGCGCCAGCAGCCAAGATCCGAGTAGCCGCCTCTACAATGAGCAGTTCTTC. Residues: CASSQDPSSRLYNEQFF.

This chain joins TRBV4-3 and TRBJ2-1; TRBD1 might be the D (6 bases). The V gene's germline CDR1 is LGHNA and CDR2 YSLEER. Trimming stripped 1 base from V and 2 bases from J, with 15 bases between. This CDR3 spans 17 amino acids. CDR3 protein: CASSQAGQKSPYNEQFF. DNA for the CDR3: TGCGCCAGCAGCCAAGCCGGACAGAAAAGCCCCTACAATGAGCAGTTCTTC.

This clonotype was recorded at least ten times. The chain employs TRBV12-3 or TRBV12-4 and TRBJ2-1; 11 nucleotides match TRBD2. This CDR3 comprises 16 residues. Trimming removed 5 bases from V and 7 bases from J; junction bases left unmatched: 10. The CDR3 DNA follows: TGTGCCAGCAGTCCGTTAGCGGGAGGGCCCAGGAATGAGCAGTTCTTC. Translated: CASSPLAGGPRNEQFF.

This clonotype occurred a few times. The DNA for the CDR3 is TGCAGTGCTAGTCTCCCTAGCGGGAGGGCCTGGGAGCAGTACTTC. This encodes CSASLPSGRAWEQYF. This chain links TRBV20-1 with TRBJ2-7; 12 positions match TRBD2. This CDR3 is built from 15 residues. Per germline, CDR1 DFQATT and CDR2 SNEGSKA (reference sequence). V shed 3 bases, J shed 7 bases, and the junction held 10 bases outside the gene matches.

The sample holds many counts of this clonotype. The rearrangement links TRBV10-3 to TRBJ2-7, with TRBD2 matching over 9 bases. This CDR3 has 16 residues. CDR1 is ENHRY, CDR2 SYGVKD, per germline. Losses at the gene ends were 3 bases for V and 4 bases for J; bases not matched to a gene: 10. CDR3 sequence reads: CAISDVGSGGKYEQYF. CDR3 DNA sequence: TGTGCCATCAGTGACGTTGGTAGCGGGGGCAAGTACGAGCAGTACTTC.

This clonotype showed up just a few times. The chain recombines TRBV11-2 with TRBJ2-1; 14 nucleotides line up with TRBD2. V lost 1 base to trimming and J lost 8 bases; unmatched junction nucleotides: 7. The germline V gene has CDR1 SGHAT and CDR2 FQNNGV. This CDR3 comprises 17 residues. CDR3 amino acids: CASSLVTSGRVRDEQFF. CDR3 DNA: TGTGCCAGCAGCTTAGTGACTAGCGGGAGGGTTCGGGATGAGCAGTTCTTC.

This sequence joins TRBV4-3 and TRBJ1-2; 7 nucleotides match TRBD1. The trim removed 8 bases at V and 4 bases at J, leaving 13 bases unmatched. The CDR3 extends over 15 amino acids. CDR1 and CDR2 (germline): LGHNA, YSLEER. CDR3 in DNA: TGCGCCAGCTCTCACGGGACAGCGGAGAGCTATGGCTACACCTTC. It specifies CASSHGTAESYGYTF.

The chain joins TRBV15 to TRBJ2-4; 10 bases fit TRBD1. Germline loops: CDR1 LNHNV, CDR2 YYDKDF (reference sequence). The CDR3 sequence is 17 residues long. J gave up 4 bases and V 1 base, and 7 bases lay outside the gene matches. The CDR3 DNA reads TGTGCCACCAGCAGAGCGTCATGGGGACAGGGGAAAAACATTCAGTACTTC. Residues: CATSRASWGQGKNIQYF. The entire variable domain, with the rest obtained from reference TRBV15 and TRBJ2-4, is as follows: DAMVIQNPRYQVTQFGKPVTLSCSQTLNHNVMYWYQQKSSQAPKLLFHYYDKDFNNEADTPDNFQSRRPNTSFCFLDIRSPGLGDTAMYLCATSRASWGQGKNIQYFGAGTRLSVL.

This sequence joins TRBV29-1 and TRBJ2-3; 9 bases map to TRBD2. Germline V gives CDR1 SQVTM, CDR2 ANQGSEA. The CDR3 totals 14 residues. J lost 4 bases, V lost 3 bases, and 5 bases had no gene match. The DNA for the CDR3 is TGCAGCGTTGAGGAGGCGGGAGGGCCAGATACGCAGTATTTT. It encodes CSVEEAGGPDTQYF.

V usage is TRBV7-6 and J usage is TRBJ2-1, with D unclear. There are 12 residues in the CDR3. V was trimmed by 4 bases and J by 7 bases, leaving 8 bases between them. From germline, CDR1 is SGHVS and CDR2 FNYEAQ. The CDR3 loop reads CASSSPWNEQFF. In DNA, the CDR3 is TGTGCCAGCAGCTCCCCTTGGAATGAGCAGTTCTTC.

This clonotype was seen many times. This chain connects TRBV6-2 or TRBV6-3 to TRBJ2-7; 8 nucleotides agree with TRBD2. The CDR3 sequence is 15 residues long. The V segment lost 2 bases and the J segment 5 bases; nucleotides outside the gene matches: 8. Germline loops: CDR1 MNHEY, CDR2 SVGEGT. The chain's CDR3 is CASSYTGGPWNEQYF. For the CDR3, the DNA is TGTGCCAGCAGTTACACGGGAGGGCCGTGGAACGAGCAGTACTTC.